The subject of this entry is one T cell receptor (beta chain). Its antigen is still unknown. Noted time point: newly diagnosed GD, antithyroid drugs for less than 3 months. Making the TCR library involved RNA that had been extracted from PBMCs. The data were taken from a study of regulatory T cells in long-lasting Graves disease. General study findings and limits: Persistent patients shared more public clonotypes (approximately 2,800) than new patients (roughly 970).

The authors built TCR beta libraries using iRepertoire HTBI primers and Arm-PCR of CDR3 regions. TCRdb used MiXCR to reprocess the multiplex PCR reads, holding one entry per CDR3 protein. The sample consists of about 620,000 distinct CDR3 sequences, roughly 16% of them appearing once. Germline CDR1 reads KGHDR; CDR2 reads SFDVKD. The CDR3 contains 14 residues. The data were also submitted as part of a second study, on T cells in Graves' hyperthyroidism and ophthalmopathy.

The sample in question was peripheral blood mononuclear cells (PBMCs), obtained at new diagnosis, from a patient treated with antithyroid drugs. This clonotype was sampled from a woman in her twenties or thirties with Graves disease. This sequence joins TRBV24-1 and TRBJ2-1; D gene uncertain. The J call may be incorrect, as the DNA end agrees better with TRBJ2-5. Here the CDR3 reads CATSGVGSQETQYF. The DNA of the CDR3 is TGTGCCACCAGTGGGGTAGGCAGCCAAGAGACCCAGTACTTC.